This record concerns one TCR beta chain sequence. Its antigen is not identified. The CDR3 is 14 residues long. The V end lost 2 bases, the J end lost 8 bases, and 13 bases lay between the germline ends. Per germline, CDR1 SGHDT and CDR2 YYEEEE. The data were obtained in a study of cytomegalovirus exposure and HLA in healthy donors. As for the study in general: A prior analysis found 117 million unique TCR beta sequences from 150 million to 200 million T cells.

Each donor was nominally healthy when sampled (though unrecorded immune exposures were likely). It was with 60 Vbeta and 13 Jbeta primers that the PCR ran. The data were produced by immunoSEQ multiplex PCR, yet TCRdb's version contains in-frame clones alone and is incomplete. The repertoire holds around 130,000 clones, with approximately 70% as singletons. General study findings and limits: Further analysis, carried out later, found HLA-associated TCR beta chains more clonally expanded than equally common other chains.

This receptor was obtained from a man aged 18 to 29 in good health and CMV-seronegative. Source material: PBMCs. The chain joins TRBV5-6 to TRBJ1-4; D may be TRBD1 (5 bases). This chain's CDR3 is CASSFAQGDEKLFF. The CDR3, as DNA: TGTGCCAGCAGCTTTGCCCAGGGCGACGAAAAACTGTTTTTT.